Here is one TCR beta chain with its context. One end of the junction does not line up with germline, which may come from a read error. The sample belongs to a study of blood T cell repertoires in COVID-19. For the study at large: Researchers got acute and convalescent COVID-19 samples from the United States, Italy and Spain.

The authors' processing: Reference gene primer amplification gave estimated nucleated cell counts. The data were produced by immunoSEQ multiplex PCR, yet TCRdb's version contains in-frame clones alone and is incomplete. V, J and clone size derive from that table, while D and trimming were established from the DNA sequence. The table has 25,000 to 35,000 clones, 88% seen once. The germline V gene has CDR1 SGHKS and CDR2 YYEKEE (reference sequence). The CDR3 covers 17 residues. Sequences were obtained from peripheral blood. The source of this sequence is a human donor in a cohort sampled during active COVID-19. The chain has TRBV5-5 and TRBJ2-3, with TRBD2 identical over 8 bases. The CDR3 reads CASSLPGLAGSSDRQYF. Here the CDR3 DNA reads TGTGCCAGCAGCCTACCCGGACTAGCTGGTTCCTCCGATAGGCAGTATTTT.